This entry features one T cell receptor (beta chain) sequence. CDR3 size: 17 residues. The germline V gene has CDR1 SGHRS and CDR2 YFSETQ. V lost 1 base to trimming and J lost 7 bases; unmatched junction nucleotides: 6. This record belongs to a study of shared clonotypes between healthy human individuals. The protocol was immunoSEQ multiplex PCR, while the TCRdb copy is restricted to in-frame clones and leaves out a portion. The table shows approximately 2.5 million clones, with 80% to 95% occurring only once. The clonotype comes from a man aged 18-30 years in good health. Some clones in this sample may be carry-over from other donors' samples. Sequencing was done on a sample of naive CD4+ T cells from PBMCs. Sample subset: CD45RA+ positively selected. The genes are TRBV5-1 and TRBJ2-2; 14 nucleotides agree with TRBD2. The CDR3: CASSLRLAGGPGGELFF. Here the CDR3 DNA reads TGCGCCAGCAGCTTGCGACTAGCGGGAGGGCCAGGCGGGGAGCTGTTTTTT.